The 12 T cell receptor beta chains reported below all come from one sample, sequenced in a study of blood T cell repertoires in COVID-19. Sequencing was performed with immunoSEQ multiplex PCR; in TCRdb, only in-frame clones are kept and a portion is missing. This sample has 150,000 to 200,000 clones, with around 82% found just once. Material: peripheral blood. All receptors derive from a middle-aged woman with COVID-19, enrolled during active disease.

V is TRBV2 and J is TRBJ2-7; TRBD1 matches 10 bases. The CDR3 contains 13 residues. The V gene end was trimmed by 10 bases and the J gene end by 7 bases; junction bases not matched to a gene: 10. Looked up from germline, CDR1 is SNHLY and CDR2 is FYNNEI. The CDR3 loop is CANSVPGQGEQYF. CDR3 nucleotides: TGTGCCAACAGCGTCCCGGGACAGGGGGAGCAGTACTTC.

The V and J genes are TRBV3-1 (or the pseudogene TRBV3-2) and TRBJ2-4; 8 bases are shared with TRBD2. The germline CDR1 and CDR2 sequences are LGHDT and YNNKEL (reference sequence). Trimming at V came to 0 bases and at J to 10 bases, leaving 2 bases not matched to a gene. The CDR3 runs to 13 residues. This CDR3 reads CASSQDGGAIQYF. The CDR3 DNA reads as TGTGCCAGCAGCCAAGACGGGGGGGCTATTCAGTACTTC.

The chain employs TRBV2 and TRBJ2-5; TRBD1 matches 7 bases. CDR1 and CDR2 from the germline V gene are SNHLY and FYNNEI. Trimming took 6 bases from V and 2 from J; bases not matched to a gene: 12. The CDR3 runs to 16 residues. The CDR3 sequence: CASSQGQAGGQETQYF. The CDR3 region has the DNA TGTGCCAGCAGCCAAGGACAGGCTGGGGGACAAGAGACCCAGTACTTC.

The chain carries TRBV19 and TRBJ2-5; tentative D call: TRBD1 (5 bases). Germline V gene data show CDR1 as LNHDA and CDR2 as SQIVND (reference sequence). The CDR3 consists of 16 residues. The CDR3 DNA reads as TGTGCTACGAGAGTAGGGGTGGCGGAGCCGGGAGAGACCCAGTACTTC. Amino acids: CATRVGVAEPGETQYF.

The table lists this clone with a few counts. This chain connects TRBV5-4 to TRBJ1-2; possible D gene TRBD1, 5 bases. CDR3 size: 13 residues. V lost 5 bases and J lost 5, with 13 bases in between. Germline lookup yields CDR1 SGHNT and CDR2 YYREEE (reference sequence). The CDR3 reads CASRGTGQYGYTF. The CDR3 region has the DNA TGTGCCAGCAGAGGAACAGGTCAATATGGCTACACCTTC.

The V gene is TRBV18, the J gene TRBJ1-4, with D hard to call. The CDR3 consists of 16 residues. Germline values: CDR1 KGHSH, CDR2 LQKENI. The V gene lost 2 bases and the J gene lost 0 bases, with 10 bases spanning the gap. The CDR3 DNA is TGTGCCAGCTCACCAATAGATGACACAACTAATGAAAAACTGTTTTTT. It yields the protein CASSPIDDTTNEKLFF.

The gene calls are TRBV11-2 and TRBJ2-4; D not resolved. The CDR3 has 14 residues. V was pared by 7 bases and J by 6 bases, with 16 bases between. Germline V CDR1 and CDR2: SGHAT, FQNNGV. The CDR3 DNA reads as TGTGCCAGCAATTTTGGTCCCTCAGGAAACATTCAGTACTTC. This encodes CASNFGPSGNIQYF.

V usage is TRBV19 and J usage is TRBJ1-1; perhaps TRBD1 as D (6 bases). The germline gives CDR1 LNHDA, CDR2 SQIVND (reference sequence). V was cut by 1 base and J by 6 bases, with 15 bases left in between. The CDR3 is 15 residues long. The CDR3 nucleotides read TGTGCCAGTAGTATAGGACAGGCGAAGAGCGCTGAAGCTTTCTTT. Residues: CASSIGQAKSAEAFF.

The V and J genes are TRBV3-1 (or the pseudogene TRBV3-2) and TRBJ2-5; weak D call: TRBD1 (6 bases). The CDR3 loop spans 14 amino acids. Germline values: CDR1 LGHDT, CDR2 YNNKEL (reference sequence). Trimming shortened V by 7 bases and J by 4 bases, and 16 bases separated the two germline ends. The chain's CDR3 is CASTPTGLLETQYF. CDR3 nucleotide sequence: TGTGCCAGCACCCCTACAGGGTTGTTAGAGACCCAGTACTTC.

This rearrangement joins TRBV19 to TRBJ2-3; D is perhaps TRBD2 (6 bases). Germline CDR1 is LNHDA and CDR2 is SQIVND (reference sequence). V was trimmed by 3 bases and J by 6 bases, leaving 19 bases between them. This CDR3 contains 16 residues. The CDR3 DNA follows: TGTGCCAGTAGTATTAGTGCCGCTCTAGCGTCGGATACGCAGTATTTT. Its translation is CASSISAALASDTQYF.

This clone appeared once. The chain carries TRBV28 and TRBJ1-2, with no clear D. The V and J ends lost 3 bases and 5 bases respectively, with 19 bases between them. The CDR3 totals 16 residues. Germline V gene sequence: CDR1 MDHEN, CDR2 SYDVKM. CDR3 DNA sequence: TGTGCCAGCAGTTTGTCCCCCGGCGCGGCCGGGTATGGCTACACCTTC. This codes for CASSLSPGAAGYGYTF.

This clone has only a few counts. DNA for the CDR3: TGTGCCTGGTCAGGCGGGGGAGGAGGGCTCGGTCAGCCCCAGCATTTT. It translates to CAWSGGGGGLGQPQHF. V gene TRBV30 combines with J gene TRBJ1-5; D perhaps matches TRBD1 (5 bases). Trimming removed 5 bases at V and 6 bases at J, with 23 bases between. Per the germline V gene, CDR1 is GTSNPN and CDR2 is SVGIG (reference sequence). The CDR3 runs 16 residues.